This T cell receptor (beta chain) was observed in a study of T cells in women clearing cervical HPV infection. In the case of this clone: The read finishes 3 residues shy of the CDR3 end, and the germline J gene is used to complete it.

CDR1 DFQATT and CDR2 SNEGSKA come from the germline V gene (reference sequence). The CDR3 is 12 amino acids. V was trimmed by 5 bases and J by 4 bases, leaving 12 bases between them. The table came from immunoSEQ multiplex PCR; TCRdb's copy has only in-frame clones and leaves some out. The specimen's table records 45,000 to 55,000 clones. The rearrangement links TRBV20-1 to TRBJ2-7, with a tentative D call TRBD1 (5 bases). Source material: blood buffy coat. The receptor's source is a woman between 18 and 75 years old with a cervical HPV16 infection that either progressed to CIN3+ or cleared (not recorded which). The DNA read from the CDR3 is TGCAGTGCTCCTGACAGTACGTACGAG. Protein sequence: CSAPDSTYE. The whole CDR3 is CSAPDSTYEQYF.